This TCR beta chain was captured by sequencing in a study of T cells in Graves' hyperthyroidism and ophthalmopathy. The overall study: Staff took peripheral blood when the initial diagnosis was made, before any treatment began.

Trimming shortened V by 1 base and J by 9 bases, and 13 bases separated the two germline ends. This CDR3 is built from 15 residues. The germline V gene encodes CDR1 SGHTA and CDR2 FQGNSA. RNA transcripts served as the template for amplifying TCR beta CDR3 regions. In the first-round RT-PCR of the TCR CDR3, the HTBI primer set was used. MiXCR, applied by TCRdb to the multiplex PCR reads, yields one record per CDR3 protein. This table has 350,000 to 400,000 distinct CDR3 sequences, less than 20% appearing once. Findings of the study overall: Blood samples included most of the expanded thyroid clonotypes exceeding 0.001.

Exclusion followed for patients with uncontrolled infection, other autoimmune disease, pregnancy or lactation. Comments on this clonotype: Its target is unknown.

Sequencing was performed on blood. The sequence was obtained from a man aged 18-30 years with Graves' ophthalmopathy. J is TRBJ1-6 and V is TRBV7-2; tentative D call: TRBD1 (6 bases). The CDR3 reads CASSLGGGQISPLHF. As DNA, the CDR3 is TGTGCCAGCAGCTTAGGGGGGGGCCAGATTTCACCCCTCCACTTT.